This T cell receptor (beta chain) was identified in a study of CD8 T cells in ankylosing spondylitis. Findings and limits, study-wide: Seemingly characteristic of ankylosing spondylitis blood was a TCR beta motif consisting of about 8 highly homologous variants.

This clonotype was seen only a few times. No antigen is known for it. V was shortened by 8 bases and J by 2 bases, with 14 bases between the two germline ends. CDR3 length: 14 residues. Germline V gene data show CDR1 as MNHEY and CDR2 as SMNVEV (reference sequence). Using its own MiXCR run on the 5' RACE reads, TCRdb lists one record per CDR3 protein. The data show fewer than 500,000 distinct CDR3 sequences, roughly 27% seen once. Sequencing was done on a sample of blood, either unsorted or a sorted T cell fraction (not recorded which). The receptor was derived from a male donor with ankylosing spondylitis. The chain carries TRBV27 and TRBJ2-3; D assignment may be TRBD1 or TRBD2 (5 bases each). CDR3 coding DNA: TGTGCCAGCCATCCGGGACGGAACACAGATACGCAGTATTTT. Translated: CASHPGRNTDTQYF.